This passage covers 21 T cell receptor beta chains from one sample sequenced in a study of breast tumors, draining lymph nodes, adjacent tissues. Breast cancer patients provided tissue from their axillary draining lymph nodes. TCRdb processed the multiplex PCR reads anew with MiXCR; each CDR3 protein has one entry. The table includes approximately 280,000 distinct CDR3 sequences, under 35% detected once. The specimen sequenced was axillary lymph node tissue. These receptors all stem from a female donor with breast cancer. Some clones in this sample may be carry-over from other donors' samples.

This clonotype occurred many times. This chain joins TRBV7-3 and TRBJ1-3; D is unresolved. V shed 6 bases and J shed 0 bases, with 3 bases lying between them. There are 12 residues in the CDR3. Germline V gives CDR1 SGHTA, CDR2 FQGTGA. The CDR3 DNA follows: TGTGCCAGCAGAAGCTCTGGAAACACCATATATTTT. Translating it yields CASRSSGNTIYF.

Ten or more counts support this clonotype. The chain combines TRBV19 with TRBJ2-7; 10 bases are shared with TRBD1. V shed 4 bases, J shed 5 bases, and the junction held 8 bases outside the gene matches. This CDR3 region has 15 residues. Germline V gene data show CDR1 as LNHDA and CDR2 as SQIVND (reference sequence). CDR3 coding DNA: TGTGCCAGTAGTAGAGGACAGGGGGTCTTCCACGAGCAGTACTTC. Its translation is CASSRGQGVFHEQYF.

Remarks on this clonotype: A much larger clone lies a single base off, so this may be a read error. V gene TRBV5-8 combines with J gene TRBJ1-3; 8 bases line up with TRBD1. CDR3 size: 15 residues. CDR1 and CDR2 (germline): SGHTS, YDEGEE. This CDR3 reads CASSWTGQSGNAIYF. The CDR3 DNA sequence: TGTGCCAGCAGCTGGACAGGGCAATCTGGAAACGCCATATATTTT.

In this sample, this clonotype turned up many times. The chain recombines TRBV5-1 with TRBJ2-7, with D possibly being TRBD1 (5 bases). Trimming took off 5 bases at V and 6 bases at J, with 15 bases between the two ends. The CDR3 sequence is 13 residues long. Germline assignment: CDR1 SGHRS and CDR2 YFSETQ. The CDR3 DNA reads TGCGCCAGCAGGCCTGACAGTTCGAGCGAGCAGTACTTC. Translated, it gives CASRPDSSSEQYF.

The sample holds many counts of this clonotype. The V and J genes are TRBV12-3 or TRBV12-4 and TRBJ1-4, with TRBD1 matching over 7 bases. The ends lost 7 bases at V and 7 bases at J; junction bases unmatched: 12. The CDR3 covers 15 residues. CDR3 DNA sequence: TGTGCCAGCACCCGCCGACAGGGAAGGAGTGAAAAACTGTTTTTT. It encodes CASTRRQGRSEKLFF.

This clonotype was detected many times. This sequence joins TRBV14 and TRBJ2-5; D call uncertain. The length of the CDR3 is 11 residues. Germline lookup yields CDR1 SGHDN and CDR2 FVKESK. The ends were cut back, 2 bases at V and 8 bases at J, with 6 bases in the middle. CDR3 region: CASSQIGTQYF. CDR3 nucleotide sequence: TGTGCCAGCAGCCAAATAGGTACCCAGTACTTC.

This clonotype was observed at least ten times. The rearrangement links TRBV20-1 to TRBJ2-1, with D maybe TRBD2 (5 bases). Germline CDR1 and CDR2: DFQATT and SNEGSKA (reference sequence). The CDR3 loop spans 11 amino acids. Trimming took off 2 bases at V and 8 bases at J, with 7 bases between the two ends. CDR3: CSARLAYEQFF. CDR3 DNA sequence: TGCAGTGCTAGACTAGCCTATGAGCAGTTCTTC.

This clonotype was seen at least ten times. The chain joins TRBV7-9 to TRBJ2-3; D unclear. Trimming stripped 2 bases from V and 0 bases from J, with 6 bases between. From germline, CDR1 is SEHNR and CDR2 FQNEAQ (reference sequence). This CDR3 comprises 14 residues. Here the CDR3 DNA reads TGTGCCAGCAGCTTATCCCCAAGCACAGATACGCAGTATTTT. This sequence encodes CASSLSPSTDTQYF.

A word on this clonotype: Possible read error: a much larger clone is one base away. This chain links TRBV30 with TRBJ1-6; D gene ambiguous. The CDR3 is 13 amino acids. Trimming stripped 5 bases from V and 6 bases from J, with 11 bases between. Germline V gene sequence: CDR1 GTSNPN, CDR2 SVGIG (reference sequence). The CDR3 bases are TGTGCCTGGGGTGAGGCAACTAATTCACCCCTCCACTTT. The encoded protein is CAWGEATNSPLHF.

Only a few counts were recorded for this clonotype. V gene TRBV5-6 combines with J gene TRBJ1-5, with 10 bases lining up with TRBD1. After removal of 4 bases from V and 0 bases from J, the junction contained 7 bases not matched to a gene. CDR1 SGHDT and CDR2 YYEEEE come from the germline V gene. The CDR3 contains 17 residues. The CDR3 nucleotides read TGTGCCAGCAGCCTCCGGGACAGGGGCTATAGCAATCAGCCCCAGCATTTT. Encoded protein: CASSLRDRGYSNQPQHF.

This clonotype was recorded at least ten times. The chain combines TRBV4-2 with TRBJ2-3, with a tentative D call TRBD2 (6 bases). Trimming took off 1 base at V and 14 bases at J, with 22 bases between the two ends. CDR1 is LGHNA and CDR2 is YNFKEQ in the germline V gene. The CDR3 consists of 15 residues. As DNA, the CDR3 is TGTGCCAGCAGCCAAGCCCAAGCCGGGACTCAGGGATCGTATTTT. Its protein is CASSQAQAGTQGSYF.

At least ten counts were recorded for this clonotype. The chain is built from TRBV6-4 and TRBJ2-1; the D is unclear. The CDR3 extends over 11 amino acids. CDR1 is MRHNA and CDR2 is SNTAGT in the germline V gene. Trimming left V 2 bases short and J 12 bases short, with 8 bases between. The CDR3 region is CASSDTFRQFF. In DNA, the CDR3 is TGTGCCAGCAGTGACACATTTAGGCAGTTCTTC.

This clonotype was recorded many times. The chain employs TRBV10-3 and TRBJ2-1; D is perhaps TRBD1 (6 bases). The CDR3 runs to 15 residues. The V and J ends lost 6 bases and 2 bases respectively, with 14 bases between them. The germline V gene encodes CDR1 ENHRY and CDR2 SYGVKD. CDR3 bases: TGTGCCATCAGGTCTTCAGGGGACGCCTACAATGAGCAGTTCTTC. Protein: CAIRSSGDAYNEQFF.

This clonotype was counted between two and nine times. A much larger clone lies a single base off, so this may be a read error. J is TRBJ2-7 and V is TRBV5-1; unclear D gene. CDR3 size: 12 residues. The germline gives CDR1 SGHRS, CDR2 YFSETQ. CDR3 sequence reads: CASSPDAYEHYF. CDR3 DNA sequence: TGCGCCAGCAGCCCGGACGCTTACGAGCACTACTTC.

This clonotype has at least ten counts. V and J are TRBV9 and TRBJ2-7; D uncertain. The CDR3 runs 14 residues. Trimming cost V 3 bases and J 2 bases, with 12 bases left between them. Germline CDR1 SGDLS, CDR2 YYNGEE. CDR3 bases: TGTGCCAGCAGCGCCCAGGAATTCCCCTACGAGCAGTACTTC. Residues: CASSAQEFPYEQYF. The variable domain in full, completed from reference TRBV9 and TRBJ2-7, reads DSGVTQTPKHLITATGQRVTLRCSPRSGDLSVYWYQQSLDQGLQFLIQYYNGEERAKGNILERFSAQQFPDLHSELNLSSLELGDSALYFCASSAQEFPYEQYFGPGTRLTVT.

This clonotype was observed at least ten times. This chain connects TRBV20-1 to TRBJ2-5, with TRBD2 matching 9 bases. Looked up from germline, CDR1 is DFQATT and CDR2 is SNEGSKA (reference sequence). The CDR3 consists of 17 residues. With 6 bases clipped from V and 5 bases from J, the junction kept 19 bases outside the gene matches. CDR3 sequence (DNA): TGCAGTGCATCAGGGGTTAGCGGGAGCCCGCGTAGGGAGACCCAGTACTTC. This gives the protein CSASGVSGSPRRETQYF.

This rearrangement joins TRBV7-8 to TRBJ1-4, with D uncertain. Trimming removed 0 bases from V and 7 bases from J, with 15 bases in between. CDR1 SGHVS and CDR2 FQNEAQ come from the germline V gene. This CDR3 comprises 16 residues. The CDR3 bases are TGTGCCAGCAGCTTAGCCATAGTTAGGATTACTGAAAAACTGTTTTTT. As protein: CASSLAIVRITEKLFF.

This clonotype was seen at least ten times. This chain joins TRBV5-6 and TRBJ2-3; a weak D match, TRBD1 (5 bases). Germline CDR1 reads SGHDT; CDR2 reads YYEEEE. The CDR3 totals 16 residues. V was cut by 4 bases and J by 5 bases, with 20 bases left in between. The CDR3 loop reads CASSPPIGQGGDTQYF. The CDR3 DNA follows: TGTGCCAGCAGCCCACCGATCGGGCAGGGTGGAGATACGCAGTATTTT.

This clonotype was recorded at least ten times. The chain has TRBV12-5 and TRBJ2-3; TRBD1 matches 7 bases. Trimming cost V 0 bases and J 4 bases; bases outside gene matches: 4. The CDR3 length is 15 residues. Germline CDR1 reads LGHNT; CDR2 reads FRNRAP. This CDR3 is CASGLVNQGADTQYF. CDR3 bases: TGTGCTAGTGGTTTGGTAAATCAGGGGGCAGATACGCAGTATTTT.

This clonotype came up many times. The chain couples TRBV5-6 to TRBJ1-2; a possible D gene is TRBD1 (5 bases). Trimming pared 0 bases from V and 4 bases from J, leaving 13 bases between. Germline V CDR1 and CDR2: SGHDT, YYEEEE. The CDR3 extends over 15 amino acids. CDR3 protein: CASSLGGALGYGYTF. The CDR3 DNA reads as TGTGCCAGCAGCTTGGGGGGCGCATTGGGCTATGGCTACACCTTC. Variable domain in full (rest from reference TRBV5-6 and TRBJ1-2): DAGVTQSPTHLIKTRGQQVTLRCSPKSGHDTVSWYQQALGQGPQFIFQYYEEEERQRGNFPDRFSGHQFPNYSSELNVNALLLGDSALYLCASSLGGALGYGYTFGSGTRLTVV.

This clonotype came up many times. The chain has TRBV4-1 and TRBJ1-4; 10 bases agree with TRBD1. The J segment lost 0 bases and the V segment lost 1 base, leaving 5 bases of the junction unmatched. This CDR3 is 18 amino acids long. Looked up from germline, CDR1 is MGHRA and CDR2 is YSYEKL. CDR3 sequence (DNA): TGCGCCAGCAGCCAAGCGGGACAGGGGACTTCAACTAATGAAAAACTGTTTTTT. Translated: CASSQAGQGTSTNEKLFF.